This TCR beta chain was captured in a study of cytomegalovirus exposure and HLA in healthy donors. Both 60 Vbeta primers and 13 Jbeta primers went into the PCR. Libraries were prepared by immunoSEQ multiplex PCR; TCRdb keeps only in-frame clonotypes and omits some of them. This sample has about 59,000 clones, with 83% found just once. For this clone: The antigen is undetermined.

Study-wide results and caveats: Association with HLA alleles at 0.05 false discovery rate was found for approximately 18,000 TCR beta sequences in a later analysis. Certain sequence variants were highly shared and formed a cluster, and this cluster was likely a sequencing artifact. A few chains tied to CMV proved CMV antigen-specific in vitro. Researchers reported from a later analysis that most CMV-associated TCR beta chains appeared HLA-restricted.

Sequences were obtained from PBMCs. This receptor was obtained from a human donor in good health.

The CDR3: CASSSEGDSYEQYF. In nucleotides, the CDR3 is TGTGCCAGCTCAAGTGAGGGGGATTCCTACGAGCAGTACTTC. V usage is TRBV18 and J usage is TRBJ2-7; perhaps TRBD1 as D (6 bases). Germline V gene lookup returns CDR1 KGHSH and CDR2 LQKENI. Trimming cost V 5 bases and J 1 base, with 12 bases left between them. The CDR3 runs to 14 residues.